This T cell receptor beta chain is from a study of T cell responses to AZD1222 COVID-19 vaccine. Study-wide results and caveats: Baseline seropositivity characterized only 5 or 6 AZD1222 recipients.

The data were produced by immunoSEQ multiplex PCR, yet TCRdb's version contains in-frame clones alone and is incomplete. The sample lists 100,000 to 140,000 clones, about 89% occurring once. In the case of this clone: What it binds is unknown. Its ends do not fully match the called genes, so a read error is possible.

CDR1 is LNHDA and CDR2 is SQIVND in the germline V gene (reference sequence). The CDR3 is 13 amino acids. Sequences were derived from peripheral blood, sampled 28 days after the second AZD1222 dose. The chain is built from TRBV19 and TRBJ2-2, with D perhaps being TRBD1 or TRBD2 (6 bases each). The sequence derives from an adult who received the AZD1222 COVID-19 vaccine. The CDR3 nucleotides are TGCAATCAGGGGTCCGGGGGCGGCGGGGAGCTGTTTTTT. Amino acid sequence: CNQGSGGGGELFF.